These T cell receptor beta chains were read from a single sample in a study of T cells in Graves' hyperthyroidism and ophthalmopathy. A single record per CDR3 protein comes from TCRdb applying MiXCR to the multiplex PCR reads. The table lists under 300,000 distinct CDR3 sequences, approximately 26% of them singletons. What was sequenced was blood. The receptors originated from a man between 40 and 49 years old with Graves' hyperthyroidism that later progressed to Graves' ophthalmopathy. The CDR3 runs from the conserved cysteine through the conserved F or W. D genes are given only for firm matches. Rows give clone size only sometimes, using once, few, many, or a class for an expanded clone.

CDR3 length	D gene	V gene	clone size	J gene	CDR3 DNA	CDR3 protein
13	TRBD1	TRBV10-1	many	TRBJ2-5	TGCGCCAGCAGCCAAGACAGGGCGGGGACCCAGTACTTC	CASSQDRAGTQYF
13	TRBD2	TRBV20-1	NA	TRBJ2-5	TGCAGTGCCGAACGGACTAGCGGGGAGACCCAGTACTTC	CSAERTSGETQYF
15	TRBD2	TRBV4-3	few	TRBJ2-7	TGCGCCAGCAGCCATAGCGGGCGTAACCCCTACGAGCAGTACTTC	CASSHSGRNPYEQYF
14	NA	TRBV29-1	NA	TRBJ2-5	TGCAGCGTTGAGATTGGCCAGTCCCAAGAGACCCAGTACTTC	CSVEIGQSQETQYF
17	NA	TRBV24-1	many	TRBJ1-5	TGTGCCACCAGTGATTTCCTTTGGAGGGTCGGCAATCAGCCCCAGCATTTT	CATSDFLWRVGNQPQHF
14	NA	TRBV2	many	TRBJ1-1	TGTGCCAGCAGTCGAAACAGGGAAGGCACTGAAGCTTTCTTT	CASSRNREGTEAFF
13	NA	TRBV5-5	many	TRBJ1-2	TGTGCCAGCAGCTTAGGGGGGGCCTATGGCTACACCTTC	CASSLGGAYGYTF
13	NA	TRBV6-5	many	TRBJ2-5	TGTGCCAGCAGAACAGAGGGCCGAAAGACCCAGTACTTC	CASRTEGRKTQYF
15	TRBD1	TRBV12-3/TRBV12-4	many	TRBJ2-2	TGTGCCAGCCCCCGCGGGACAGGAGGAACCGGGGAGCTGTTTTTT	CASPRGTGGTGELFF
13	NA	TRBV6-2/TRBV6-3	few	TRBJ1-2	TGTGCCAGCACGATTTGGGCAGGGAGAGGCTACACCTTC	CASTIWAGRGYTF
14	NA	TRBV12-3/TRBV12-4	many	TRBJ2-4	TGTGCCAGCAGTTTAGCGGGAGCCAAAAACATTCAGTACTTC	CASSLAGAKNIQYF
16	TRBD1	TRBV12-3/TRBV12-4	many	TRBJ2-5	TGTGCCAGCAGTCCTTTCGGGACAGGACTCAAAGAGACCCAGTACTTC	CASSPFGTGLKETQYF
13	TRBD1	TRBV20-1	many	TRBJ2-7	TGCAGTGCTTCCCGCGCACAGGGGTACGAGCAGTACTTC	CSASRAQGYEQYF
12	NA	TRBV5-5	many	TRBJ2-7	TGTGCCAGCAGCTTGTCAACCCACGAGCAGTACTTC	CASSLSTHEQYF
13	NA	TRBV12-3/TRBV12-4	many	TRBJ1-1	TGTGCCAGCAGCCCATCACCCAACACTGAAGCTTTCTTT	CASSPSPNTEAFF
14	NA	TRBV11-2	NA	TRBJ2-1	TGTGCCAGCAGCTTAGAGGTGACCCACAATGAGCAGTTCTTC	CASSLEVTHNEQFF
14	NA	TRBV12-3/TRBV12-4	many	TRBJ1-1	TGTGCCAGCAGTTTATTGGGTTCCGGCACTGAAGCTTTCTTT	CASSLLGSGTEAFF
12	TRBD1	TRBV6-4	many	TRBJ1-2	TGTGCCAGCAGTGGAGCAGGGGGTGGCTACACCTTC	CASSGAGGGYTF
14	NA	TRBV7-3	many	TRBJ2-5	TGTGCCAGCAGCTTACGAGGGCCGAAAGAGACCCAGTACTTC	CASSLRGPKETQYF
17	TRBD1	TRBV5-1	many	TRBJ2-7	TGCGCCAGCAGCCCCGGTTGGGGGACAGGGCACTCCTACGAGCAGTACTTC	CASSPGWGTGHSYEQYF